Given below is one T cell receptor (beta chain) in context. What it binds is unknown. Profiling relied on immunoSEQ multiplex PCR, and the TCRdb table lists in-frame clones only, not all of them. Of 350,000 to 450,000 clones in the sample, about 90% were seen once. The record originates from a study of Ad26.COV2.S vaccination and SARS-CoV-2 variants. Broader study findings: Non-spike TCR breadth was similar in vaccine and placebo recipients. Post-vaccination breadth of spike-specific CD8+ and CD4+ T cell responses was reportedly substantial. Vaccine recipients posted higher spike-specific TCR breadth than their placebo counterparts. In TCR breadth and depth analyses, total T cell responses may have been underestimated.

The germline V gene encodes CDR1 SGHRS and CDR2 YFSETQ. Trimming removed 3 bases from V and 0 bases from J, with 10 bases in between. This CDR3 spans 14 amino acids. The genes are TRBV5-1 and TRBJ2-7; a possible D gene is TRBD1 (5 bases). The starting material was peripheral blood, obtained after recovery from COVID-19. The clonotype originates from a human donor who had recovered from COVID-19. The CDR3 is CASSWRQSSYEQYF. CDR3 sequence (DNA): TGCGCCAGCAGCTGGCGACAGTCCTCCTACGAGCAGTACTTC. The whole variable domain, remainder taken from reference TRBV5-1 and TRBJ2-7, is KAGVTQTPRYLIKTRGQQVTLSCSPISGHRSVSWYQQTPGQGLQFLFEYFSETQRNKGNFPGRFSGRQFSNSRSEMNVSTLELGDSALYLCASSWRQSSYEQYFGPGTRLTVT.